Below are 10 T cell receptor beta chains sequenced from a single sample in a study of blood T cell repertoires in COVID-19. Sequencing used immunoSEQ multiplex PCR; TCRdb keeps in-frame clones, though not all of them. This table has 160,000 or so clones, roughly 87% appearing once. Sequencing was done on a sample of PBMCs or T cells enriched from blood (not recorded which). The receptor set was obtained from a human donor with acute COVID-19. The donor label of this sample is uncertain.

The chain has TRBV23-1 and TRBJ2-5; D possibly corresponds to TRBD2 (7 bases). TRBV23-1 is an ORF for which the function is uncertain. Deletions cut 0 bases from V and 4 bases from J, with 12 bases between. The CDR3 totals 15 residues. The CDR3 DNA reads TGCGCCAGCAGTCAATCGGGGGGGCCGACAGAGACCCAGTACTTC. It is translated as CASSQSGGPTETQYF.

The chain employs TRBV4-3 and TRBJ2-2; D unclear. The germline V gene encodes CDR1 LGHNA and CDR2 YSLEER. Trimming left V 4 bases short and J 0 bases short, with 12 bases between. The CDR3 has 16 amino acids. The CDR3 nucleotides are TGCGCCAGCAGCCTGCTCAGGATAACGAACACCGGGGAGCTGTTTTTT. It specifies CASSLLRITNTGELFF.

This chain joins TRBV9 and TRBJ1-2; TRBD1 agrees at 7 bases. J gave up 2 bases and V 2 bases, and 6 bases lay outside the gene matches. This CDR3 has 15 amino acids. The germline gives CDR1 SGDLS, CDR2 YYNGEE. The CDR3 loop reads CASSVTGARNYGYTF. The DNA for the CDR3 is TGTGCCAGCAGCGTTACAGGGGCTCGGAACTATGGCTACACCTTC.

The CDR3 DNA reads as TGTGCCTCACAGGCGAGCTCCTACAATGAGCAGTTCTTC. This codes for CASQASSYNEQFF. This sequence joins TRBV7-8 and TRBJ2-1, with D tentatively TRBD1 (5 bases). The CDR3 contains 13 residues. Trimming cost V 11 bases and J 0 bases, with 11 bases left between them. From germline, CDR1 is SGHVS and CDR2 FQNEAQ.

The chain combines TRBV27 with TRBJ2-1, with 11 bases matching TRBD2. Trimming cost V 5 bases and J 10 bases; bases outside gene matches: 10. The germline V gene encodes CDR1 MNHEY and CDR2 SMNVEV (reference sequence). The CDR3 extends over 15 amino acids. CDR3 residues: CASSPTSGGLWEQFF. The CDR3 DNA reads TGTGCCAGCAGTCCTACTAGCGGGGGACTCTGGGAGCAGTTCTTC.

V and J are TRBV19 and TRBJ1-1, with a tentative D call TRBD1 (5 bases). Germline CDR1 LNHDA, CDR2 SQIVND (reference sequence). V lost 7 bases and J 4 bases, leaving 19 bases between the germline ends. The CDR3 contains 15 residues. The CDR3 coding sequence is TGTGCCAGTACCTTCCTCGTGGGGCTGGCCACTGAAGCTTTCTTT. Protein: CASTFLVGLATEAFF.

The table lists this clone with a few counts. The chain employs TRBV19 and TRBJ2-5; D may be TRBD2 (5 bases). Germline values: CDR1 LNHDA, CDR2 SQIVND (reference sequence). The CDR3 runs 13 residues. Trimming pared 5 bases from V and 5 bases from J, leaving 12 bases between. The CDR3: CASSLTGWETQYF. The CDR3 bases are TGTGCCAGTAGTTTGACGGGATGGGAGACCCAGTACTTC. The variable domain in full, completed from reference TRBV19 and TRBJ2-5, reads DGGITQSPKYLFRKEGQNVTLSCEQNLNHDAMYWYRQDPGQGLRLIYYSQIVNDFQKGDIAEGYSVSREKKESFPLTVTSAQKNPTAFYLCASSLTGWETQYFGPGTRLLVL.

The V and J genes are TRBV6-5 and TRBJ2-1; TRBD2 matches at 14 bases. Germline trimming cut 6 bases from V and 7 bases from J; bases unmatched to any gene: 5. Per the germline V gene, CDR1 is MNHEY and CDR2 is SVGAGI. CDR3 size: 15 residues. CDR3 sequence reads: CASRGLAGVPNEQFF. The DNA for the CDR3 is TGTGCCAGCAGGGGACTAGCGGGGGTACCTAATGAGCAGTTCTTC.

The J gene is TRBJ1-3, the V gene TRBV5-6; TRBD1 is a possible D gene (6 bases). Trimming stripped 0 bases from V and 3 bases from J, with 13 bases between. The CDR3 covers 16 residues. The germline V gene has CDR1 SGHDT and CDR2 YYEEEE. CDR3 in DNA: TGTGCCAGCAGCTTGGAGGGGGAAGGGGATGGAAACACCATATATTTT. Residues: CASSLEGEGDGNTIYF. The full variable domain, its missing parts supplied by reference TRBV5-6 and TRBJ1-3, is DAGVTQSPTHLIKTRGQQVTLRCSPKSGHDTVSWYQQALGQGPQFIFQYYEEEERQRGNFPDRFSGHQFPNYSSELNVNALLLGDSALYLCASSLEGEGDGNTIYFGEGSWLTVV.

The chain joins TRBV11-3 to TRBJ2-4, with 8 bases identical to TRBD2. This CDR3 comprises 17 residues. The germline V gene has CDR1 SGHNT and CDR2 YENEEA. Trimming cost V 4 bases and J 0 bases; bases outside gene matches: 8. The CDR3 nucleotides read TGTGCCAGCAGCTCGGCCCCTAGCGGGTCAGCCAAAAACATTCAGTACTTC. Its translation is CASSSAPSGSAKNIQYF.